This note documents a single T cell receptor beta chain sequence. This receptor's antigen is unknown. No much larger clonotype is one base removed from it; base qualities were not supplied. The sample comes from a study of T cells after posttransplantation cyclophosphamide (dated by TCRdb to the mid-2010s). Background for the entire study: The study tracked T cell repertoire reconstitution by TRB sequencing after myeloablative bone marrow transplantation using posttransplantation cyclophosphamide as GVHD prophylaxis. Samples from about 35 PTCy-treated patients, along with samples from roughly 15 of their related bone marrow donors, underwent antigen receptor sequencing. Blood from all 30 or so PTCy patients who had 1-year posttransplant specimens underwent TRB sequencing. Up to 3 additional blood samples from 2 to 5.2 years after transplant were also TRB-sequenced in 3 patients, as was pretransplant blood from 4 patients. Because TRA and TRB clonality correlated tightly in fewer than ten samples, later TCR analyses were limited to TRB. Public TRB sequences were queried against a database of over 3,600 sequences associated with responses to pathogens, tumor antigens, self-antigens and alloantigens. Study-wide findings and limitations: The TRB repertoires of T cells infiltrating skin or the GI tract showed only limited overlap with the TRB repertoires found in blood. Across approximately 45 patients, TRB clonality was highly associated with recipient CMV seropositivity and CMV reactivation, and diversity in PTCy patients was similar to diversity in CNI/methotrexate controls. At 1-2 months, donor-recipient similarity was low but rose over the first year, and the later blood repertoires were often dominated by donor CD8+ memory clones.

On the day of marrow donation, related bone marrow donors gave peripheral blood samples. Peripheral blood and bone marrow mononuclear cells were isolated by Ficoll-Hypaque density centrifugation and were cryopreserved. CD4+ and CD8+ T cells, including naive and memory subsets, were sorted by FACS using a FACSAria II. TRB sequencing used genomic DNA with the immunoSEQ assay at survey resolution or the hsTCRB kit. Under the source paper's analysis protocol: The immunoSEQ software handled initial read processing, and the LymphoSeq R package was used for repertoire analyses. Clonality was computed as 1 minus normalized Shannon entropy; Gini coefficient was also calculated for each TRB dataset. Phenotypes of unsorted samples were inferred by mapping TRB sequences from sorted subsets of the recipient or donor onto the same recipient's unsorted samples. The table was pulled from immuneACCESS by TCRdb, which kept in-frame rearrangements only. Such tables lose some clones; where checked, under half of the loss comes from unresolved V genes, and the rest has no known cause. That table gives V, J and clone size, and the DNA gave D and trimming. For this sample there are about 22,000 clones; approximately 70% appear just once. The leading ten clones occupy 0.55% to 0.75% of the sample.

In the germline V gene (reference sequence), CDR1 corresponds to GTSNPN and CDR2 to SVGIG. Trimming leaves V shorter by 6 bases and J shorter by 7 bases, with the junction holding 10 bases beyond the gene matches. The CDR3 measures 14 amino acids from cysteine to phenylalanine. Solely the CDR3 DNA is kept, with 42 bases framed from the first base. The sample comprised memory CD4+ T cells sorted from PBMCs. The sequence came from a woman aged 55-70 years in good health, CMV-negative, and a related stem cell transplant donor. This receptor chain uses TRBV30 and TRBJ1-2, and 11 junction bases match TRBD1. The CDR3 loop reads CACSTSGTGGGYTF. The DNA sequence is TGTGCCTGTTCTACCTCCGGGACAGGGGGTGGCTACACCTTC. Reference TRBV30 and TRBJ1-2 genes cover what lies past the CDR3, so the full variable domain is SQTIHQWPATLVQPVGSPLSLECTVEGTSNPNLYWYRQAAGRGLQLLFYSVGIGQISSEVPQNLSASRPQDRQFILSSKKLLLSDSGFYLCACSTSGTGGGYTFGSGTRLTVV.